This T cell receptor (beta chain) was profiled in a study of CD8 T cells in ankylosing spondylitis. Study observations and caveats: Typical of ankylosing spondylitis blood, it appeared, was a TCR beta motif of eight highly homologous variants.

TCRdb processed the 5' RACE reads anew with MiXCR; each CDR3 protein has one entry. The sample has 200,000 to 300,000 distinct CDR3 sequences, around 7.8% seen once. The sample holds a few counts of this clonotype. Its antigen is unknown. This CDR3 comprises 13 residues. V lost 4 bases, J lost 10 bases, and 15 bases lay in between. Germline V CDR1 and CDR2: SGHDT, YYEEEE. The sequencing sample was made of blood, either unsorted or a sorted T cell fraction (not recorded which). The chain links TRBV5-6 to TRBJ2-1; D possibly matches TRBD1 or TRBD2 (6 bases each). The sequence came from a male donor with ankylosing spondylitis or in good health (not recorded which). The CDR3 loop is CASSLAVGGEQFF. CDR3 DNA: TGTGCCAGCAGCCTGGCGGTGGGGGGCGAGCAGTTCTTC.